This entry features one T cell receptor beta chain sequence. As yet, its antigen is unknown. TCRdb keeps only in-frame clones here, not all; method: immunoSEQ multiplex PCR. The profile shows tens of thousands of clones, 80% to 90% of them singletons. The data stem from a study of T cell responses to AZD1222 COVID-19 vaccine. General observations from the study: Of spike-specific TCRs, nearly half reportedly target regions left unmutated in variants.

V lost 6 bases to trimming and J lost 1 base, with 7 bases between them. This CDR3 contains 13 residues. The V and J genes are TRBV12-3 or TRBV12-4 and TRBJ1-5, with unresolved D. The receptor comes from an adult who received the AZD1222 COVID-19 vaccine. The sample here was peripheral blood, taken 28 days after the second AZD1222 dose. CDR3: CASSPRSNQPQHF. CDR3 nucleotide sequence: TGTGCCAGCAGCCCAAGAAGCAATCAGCCCCAGCATTTT.